These T cell receptor beta chains were read from a single sample in a study of T cell changes during pregnancy in multiple sclerosis. Produced via immunoSEQ multiplex PCR; TCRdb's table is partial and in-frame only. The data hold 70,000 to 90,000 clones, with roughly 93% observed a single time. This specimen was peripheral blood, taken in the second trimester of pregnancy. These receptors were obtained from a female donor in good health, enrolled as a control in a pregnancy study. The CDR3 runs from the conserved cysteine through the conserved F or W. A D gene is named only where the DNA matches it firmly. Rows give clone size only sometimes, using once, few, many, or a class for an expanded clone.

j_gene: TRBJ1-4
v_gene: TRBV30
d_gene: TRBD1
abundance: many
CDR3aa: CAWSVLGQGSEKLFF
CDR3nt: TGTGCCTGGAGTGTACTAGGACAGGGTAGTGAAAAACTGTTTTTT

j_gene: TRBJ1-5
v_gene: TRBV7-2
d_gene: TRBD1
abundance: .
CDR3aa: CASSPLTGAIGPQHF
CDR3nt: TGTGCCAGCAGCCCCTTGACAGGGGCGATCGGGCCCCAGCATTTT

j_gene: TRBJ2-2
v_gene: TRBV19
d_gene: .
abundance: .
CDR3aa: CATKGGEGTGELFF
CDR3nt: TGTGCCACAAAAGGGGGGGAAGGCACCGGGGAGCTGTTTTTT

j_gene: TRBJ1-1
v_gene: TRBV13
d_gene: .
abundance: .
CDR3aa: CASSQDRTTATEAFF
CDR3nt: TGTGCCAGCAGCCAGGACAGAACTACGGCCACTGAAGCTTTCTTT

j_gene: TRBJ2-7
v_gene: TRBV7-3
d_gene: .
abundance: .
CDR3aa: CASSSQDNGNEQYF
CDR3nt: TGTGCCAGCAGCTCACAGGACAACGGCAACGAGCAGTACTTC

j_gene: TRBJ1-2
v_gene: TRBV28
d_gene: .
abundance: few
CDR3aa: CASSPTGGYGYTF
CDR3nt: TGTGCCAGCAGTCCGACAGGTGGCTATGGCTACACCTTC

j_gene: TRBJ1-2
v_gene: TRBV5-1
d_gene: .
abundance: .
CDR3aa: CASSLDSYGYTF
CDR3nt: TGCGCCAGCAGCTTGGATAGCTATGGCTACACCTTC

j_gene: TRBJ2-7
v_gene: TRBV14
d_gene: TRBD1
abundance: .
CDR3aa: CASSRQGPYEQYF
CDR3nt: TGTGCCAGCAGCCGACAGGGACCCTACGAGCAGTACTTC

j_gene: TRBJ2-3
v_gene: TRBV19
d_gene: .
abundance: .
CDR3aa: CASSPNREGTQYF
CDR3nt: TGTGCCAGTAGCCCTAACAGGGAAGGGACGCAGTATTTT

j_gene: TRBJ1-1
v_gene: TRBV7-3
d_gene: TRBD1
abundance: once
CDR3aa: CASSLWQGAQAFF
CDR3nt: TGTGCCAGCAGCTTATGGCAGGGGGCGCAAGCTTTCTTT

j_gene: TRBJ1-2
v_gene: TRBV5-6
d_gene: .
abundance: .
CDR3aa: CASRTQGRDGYTF
CDR3nt: TGTGCCAGCAGAACTCAGGGGAGGGATGGCTACACCTTC

j_gene: TRBJ1-2
v_gene: TRBV5-1
d_gene: .
abundance: .
CDR3aa: CASSLNQGNYGYTF
CDR3nt: TGCGCCAGCAGCTTGAATCAGGGTAACTATGGCTACACCTTC

j_gene: TRBJ2-7
v_gene: TRBV6-5
d_gene: TRBD1
abundance: .
CDR3aa: CASSRQGGEQYF
CDR3nt: TGTGCCAGCAGTCGACAGGGTGGCGAGCAGTACTTC

j_gene: TRBJ1-4
v_gene: TRBV7-9
d_gene: .
abundance: .
CDR3aa: CASSLAEVFNEKLFF
CDR3nt: TGTGCCAGCAGCTTGGCAGAAGTCTTTAATGAAAAACTGTTTTTT

j_gene: TRBJ2-7
v_gene: TRBV13
d_gene: .
abundance: .
CDR3aa: CASSLGPGYEQYF
CDR3nt: TGTGCCAGCAGCTTAGGCCCCGGCTACGAGCAGTACTTC

j_gene: TRBJ1-2
v_gene: TRBV19
d_gene: TRBD1
abundance: .
CDR3aa: CASSGTRRGPQSNYGYTF
CDR3nt: TGTGCCAGTAGTGGAACGAGGAGGGGGCCCCAATCTAACTATGGCTACACCTTC

j_gene: TRBJ2-5
v_gene: TRBV6-4
d_gene: TRBD1
abundance: .
CDR3aa: CASSDSPGQGRETQYF
CDR3nt: TGTGCCAGCAGTGACTCTCCGGGACAGGGTCGAGAGACCCAGTACTTC

j_gene: TRBJ1-1
v_gene: TRBV30
d_gene: .
abundance: few
CDR3aa: CAWSRIVAFF
CDR3nt: TGTGCCTGGAGTCGTATTGTAGCTTTCTTT

j_gene: TRBJ1-6
v_gene: TRBV5-1
d_gene: .
abundance: once
CDR3aa: CASSLGQLDNSPLHF
CDR3nt: TGCGCCAGCAGCTTGGGACAACTAGATAATTCACCCCTCCACTTT

j_gene: TRBJ2-1
v_gene: TRBV2
d_gene: .
abundance: .
CDR3aa: CASSGPGGGPDNEQFF
CDR3nt: TGTGCCAGCAGTGGGCCTGGCGGGGGCCCGGACAATGAGCAGTTCTTC

j_gene: TRBJ2-1
v_gene: TRBV5-4
d_gene: .
abundance: .
CDR3aa: CASSPTGYEEQFF
CDR3nt: TGTGCCAGCAGCCCAACAGGGTACGAGGAGCAGTTCTTC

j_gene: TRBJ2-5
v_gene: TRBV7-2
d_gene: TRBD2
abundance: .
CDR3aa: CASRGLAGETQYF
CDR3nt: TGTGCCAGCAGAGGACTAGCGGGCGAGACCCAGTACTTC

j_gene: TRBJ2-2
v_gene: TRBV5-1
d_gene: .
abundance: .
CDR3aa: CASSLVGAMNTGELFF
CDR3nt: TGCGCCAGCAGCTTGGTAGGGGCGATGAACACCGGGGAGCTGTTTTTT

j_gene: TRBJ2-6
v_gene: TRBV6-6
d_gene: .
abundance: .
CDR3aa: CASRDSSSGANVLTF
CDR3nt: TGTGCCAGCAGAGACAGCAGCTCTGGGGCCAACGTCCTGACTTTC

j_gene: TRBJ2-1
v_gene: TRBV18
d_gene: TRBD2
abundance: once
CDR3aa: CASSPRGDSYNEQFF
CDR3nt: TGTGCCAGCTCACCGCGGGGGGACTCCTACAATGAGCAGTTCTTC

j_gene: TRBJ2-2
v_gene: TRBV30
d_gene: TRBD1
abundance: .
CDR3aa: CAWSVGGINTGELFF
CDR3nt: TGTGCCTGGAGTGTAGGGGGCATCAACACCGGGGAGCTGTTTTTT

j_gene: TRBJ2-1
v_gene: TRBV9
d_gene: TRBD1
abundance: once
CDR3aa: CASSARTGEDEYEQFF
CDR3nt: TGTGCCAGCAGCGCACGGACAGGGGAGGATGAGTATGAGCAGTTCTTC

j_gene: TRBJ2-5
v_gene: TRBV11-3
d_gene: TRBD1
abundance: .
CDR3aa: CASSLGTGHTQETQYF
CDR3nt: TGTGCCAGCAGCCTCGGGACAGGTCACACCCAAGAGACCCAGTACTTC

j_gene: TRBJ1-4
v_gene: TRBV6-5
d_gene: .
abundance: .
CDR3aa: CASSYSFSNEKLFF
CDR3nt: TGTGCCAGCAGTTACTCTTTCAGTAATGAAAAACTGTTTTTT

j_gene: TRBJ2-7
v_gene: TRBV4-3
d_gene: .
abundance: .
CDR3aa: CASSQGFRVDEQYF
CDR3nt: TGCGCCAGCAGCCAAGGCTTCAGGGTGGACGAGCAGTACTTC

j_gene: TRBJ1-2
v_gene: TRBV30
d_gene: .
abundance: .
CDR3aa: CAWTREPLYGYTF
CDR3nt: TGTGCCTGGACTCGTGAGCCCCTCTATGGCTACACCTTC

j_gene: TRBJ2-2
v_gene: TRBV6-5
d_gene: TRBD1
abundance: .
CDR3aa: CASRSTGGGGELFF
CDR3nt: TGTGCCAGCCGTAGTACAGGGGGCGGCGGGGAGCTGTTTTTT

j_gene: TRBJ2-3
v_gene: TRBV18
d_gene: TRBD2
abundance: .
CDR3aa: CASSPRTAGAGTDTQYF
CDR3nt: TGTGCCAGCTCACCAAGAACAGCGGGGGCTGGCACAGATACGCAGTATTTT

j_gene: TRBJ2-1
v_gene: TRBV4-2
d_gene: TRBD2
abundance: once
CDR3aa: CASNYLAGGLSNEQFF
CDR3nt: TGTGCCAGCAACTATCTAGCGGGGGGGCTAAGCAATGAGCAGTTCTTC

j_gene: TRBJ1-1
v_gene: TRBV4-3
d_gene: .
abundance: .
CDR3aa: CASSQDGARSTEAFF
CDR3nt: TGCGCCAGCAGCCAAGACGGAGCGCGGAGCACTGAAGCTTTCTTT

j_gene: TRBJ2-1
v_gene: TRBV6-6
d_gene: .
abundance: .
CDR3aa: CASLGGTYNEQFF
CDR3nt: TGTGCCAGCCTAGGGGGTACCTACAATGAGCAGTTCTTC

j_gene: TRBJ1-2
v_gene: TRBV28
d_gene: TRBD1
abundance: .
CDR3aa: CASSTQTGYYGYTF
CDR3nt: TGTGCCAGCAGTACACAGACAGGGTATTATGGCTACACCTTC

j_gene: TRBJ2-4
v_gene: TRBV4-2
d_gene: TRBD1
abundance: .
CDR3aa: CASSLEQGPKNIQYF
CDR3nt: TGTGCCAGCAGCCTAGAACAGGGGCCCAAAAACATTCAGTACTTC

j_gene: TRBJ1-1
v_gene: TRBV2
d_gene: .
abundance: .
CDR3aa: CASSELGEGMGDEAFF
CDR3nt: TGTGCCAGCAGTGAACTCGGGGAGGGAATGGGGGATGAAGCTTTCTTT

j_gene: TRBJ1-4
v_gene: TRBV6-6
d_gene: TRBD1
abundance: .
CDR3aa: CASSQGANEKLFF
CDR3nt: TGTGCCAGCAGTCAGGGGGCTAATGAAAAACTGTTTTTT

j_gene: TRBJ1-5
v_gene: TRBV5-8
d_gene: .
abundance: .
CDR3aa: CASSFPLDGHNQPQHF
CDR3nt: TGTGCCAGCAGTTTCCCCCTCGACGGACACAATCAGCCCCAGCATTTT

j_gene: TRBJ1-1
v_gene: TRBV5-1
d_gene: TRBD1
abundance: .
CDR3aa: CASGLTGYTEAFF
CDR3nt: TGCGCCAGCGGATTGACAGGGTACACTGAAGCTTTCTTT

j_gene: TRBJ1-6
v_gene: TRBV13
d_gene: TRBD1
abundance: once
CDR3aa: CASSSGTGRIYNSPLHF
CDR3nt: TGTGCCAGCAGCTCCGGGACAGGCCGAATTTATAATTCACCCCTCCACTTT

j_gene: TRBJ1-3
v_gene: TRBV6-6
d_gene: .
abundance: .
CDR3aa: CASSYQGSGNTIYF
CDR3nt: TGTGCCAGCAGTTACCAGGGATCTGGAAACACCATATATTTT

j_gene: TRBJ1-1
v_gene: TRBV4-1
d_gene: TRBD1
abundance: .
CDR3aa: CASRGTGNFAEAFF
CDR3nt: TGCGCCAGCAGGGGGACAGGGAATTTCGCTGAAGCTTTCTTT

j_gene: TRBJ2-1
v_gene: TRBV11-3
d_gene: .
abundance: .
CDR3aa: CASSLAPTSDEQFF
CDR3nt: TGTGCCAGCAGCCTAGCTCCCACCTCGGATGAGCAGTTCTTC

j_gene: TRBJ1-1
v_gene: TRBV29-1
d_gene: .
abundance: .
CDR3aa: CSVARPTEAFF
CDR3nt: TGCAGCGTTGCCAGGCCCACTGAAGCTTTCTTT

j_gene: TRBJ2-7
v_gene: TRBV5-1
d_gene: .
abundance: .
CDR3aa: CASRQGTYEQYF
CDR3nt: TGCGCCAGCAGGCAGGGGACCTACGAGCAGTACTTC

j_gene: TRBJ1-6
v_gene: TRBV5-1
d_gene: .
abundance: .
CDR3aa: CASSFEGLKSNSPLHF
CDR3nt: TGCGCCAGCAGCTTTGAGGGTTTGAAGTCTAATTCACCCCTCCACTTT

j_gene: TRBJ2-7
v_gene: TRBV29-1
d_gene: .
abundance: .
CDR3aa: CSVEGQHYEQYF
CDR3nt: TGCAGCGTTGAAGGACAGCACTACGAGCAGTACTTC

j_gene: TRBJ2-3
v_gene: TRBV6-4
d_gene: .
abundance: .
CDR3aa: CASSEGAHDTQYF
CDR3nt: TGTGCCAGCAGTGAGGGGGCCCACGATACGCAGTATTTT

j_gene: TRBJ2-1
v_gene: TRBV19
d_gene: TRBD1
abundance: .
CDR3aa: CASSPARGPGYEQFF
CDR3nt: TGTGCCAGTAGTCCTGCCAGGGGGCCGGGCTATGAGCAGTTCTTC

j_gene: TRBJ1-1
v_gene: TRBV30
d_gene: TRBD1
abundance: .
CDR3aa: CAWREGQGAEAFF
CDR3nt: TGTGCCTGGCGGGAGGGACAGGGGGCTGAAGCTTTCTTT

j_gene: TRBJ2-1
v_gene: TRBV14
d_gene: TRBD1
abundance: once
CDR3aa: CASSQGAGDRGNEQFF
CDR3nt: TGTGCCAGCAGCCAAGGTGCCGGTGACAGGGGTAATGAGCAGTTCTTC

j_gene: TRBJ1-5
v_gene: TRBV7-8
d_gene: .
abundance: once
CDR3aa: CASSGDSGGNQPQHF
CDR3nt: TGTGCCAGCAGCGGCGACTCCGGGGGCAATCAGCCCCAGCATTTT

j_gene: TRBJ1-2
v_gene: TRBV5-1
d_gene: .
abundance: .
CDR3aa: CASSSSTENYGYTF
CDR3nt: TGCGCCAGCAGCTCATCTACAGAAAACTATGGCTACACCTTC

j_gene: TRBJ1-3
v_gene: TRBV19
d_gene: TRBD1
abundance: .
CDR3aa: CASSTVPPGQIRNTIYF
CDR3nt: TGTGCCAGTAGTACCGTACCACCGGGACAGATAAGAAACACCATATATTTT

j_gene: TRBJ2-1
v_gene: TRBV7-2
d_gene: TRBD2
abundance: .
CDR3aa: CASSPVPSGGARAYNEQFF
CDR3nt: TGTGCCAGCAGCCCCGTCCCTAGCGGGGGGGCCCGGGCCTACAATGAGCAGTTCTTC

j_gene: TRBJ2-3
v_gene: TRBV5-4
d_gene: TRBD2
abundance: once
CDR3aa: CASSPTSADTQYF
CDR3nt: TGTGCCAGCAGCCCGACTAGCGCAGATACGCAGTATTTT

j_gene: TRBJ1-5
v_gene: TRBV19
d_gene: TRBD1
abundance: .
CDR3aa: CASIGTGGNQPQHF
CDR3nt: TGTGCCAGTATCGGGACAGGGGGCAATCAGCCCCAGCATTTT